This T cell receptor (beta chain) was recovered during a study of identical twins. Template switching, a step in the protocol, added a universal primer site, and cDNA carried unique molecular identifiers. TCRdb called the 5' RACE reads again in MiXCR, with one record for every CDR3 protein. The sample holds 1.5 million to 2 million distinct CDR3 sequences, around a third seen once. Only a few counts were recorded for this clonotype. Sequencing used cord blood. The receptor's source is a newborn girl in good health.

CDR3 DNA sequence: TGCAGCGCGAGACAGGGGCCGGCAACTAATGAAAAACTGTTTTTT. It specifies CSARQGPATNEKLFF. The J gene is TRBJ1-4, the V gene TRBV29-1; 8 positions match TRBD1. The length of the CDR3 is 15 residues. Germline V gene sequence: CDR1 SQVTM, CDR2 ANQGSEA. J gave up 0 bases and V 7 bases, and 7 bases lay outside the gene matches. Full variable domain (outside the CDR3, taken from reference TRBV29-1 and TRBJ1-4): SAVISQKPSRDICQRGTSLTIQCQVDSQVTMMFWYRQQPGQSLTLIATANQGSEATYESGFVIDKFPISRPNLTFSTLTVSNMSPEDSSIYLCSARQGPATNEKLFFGSGTQLSVL.